The T cell receptor beta chain described here comes from a study of ipilimumab plus nivolumab after autologous stem cell transplantation. Across the whole study: A median of about eight nivolumab and 5 ipilimumab doses were given. Myeloma cases were transplant-naive high-risk or relapsed within 3 years post first autologous transplant.

Sequenced by immunoSEQ multiplex PCR; TCRdb stores in-frame clones only, minus some. The data hold 4,800 or so clones, with under 85% observed a single time. This clone has only a few counts. Ipilimumab, 1 mg/kg, started 14 to 28 days after autologous transplant. Patients got 3 mg/kg IV nivolumab weeks 1, 4, 7, 10, then biweekly through week 26. The sequence was collected from a male donor with multiple myeloma. The source material was PBMCs, sampled in a trial of ipilimumab plus nivolumab as post-transplant consolidation.

The CDR3 bases are TGCGCCAGCAGCTTGTGGCAAAACAGCCAAGAGACCCAGTACTTC. Translated: CASSLWQNSQETQYF. The chain recombines TRBV5-1 with TRBJ2-5; D gene ambiguous. Germline V gives CDR1 SGHRS, CDR2 YFSETQ. The CDR3 is 15 residues long. Deletions cut 1 base from V and 1 base from J, with 11 bases between.